Listed here are 20 T cell receptor beta chains from one sample, sequenced in a study of CD8+ T cells in alopecia areata. The treatment: oral pan-JAK inhibitor, 5-10 mg twice daily. Investigators isolated RNA and reverse transcribed it into cDNA to act as the sequencing template. This table comes from immunoSEQ multiplex PCR, and its TCRdb copy is limited to in-frame clones, with some not included. The repertoire holds some 220,000 clones, with about three fifths as singletons. The input for sequencing was CD4+ T cells sorted from blood, taken at week 4, from a patient treated with tofacitinib. These receptors were taken from a human donor with alopecia areata.

Comments on this clone: The same CDR3 also results from other DNA sequences found in this sample. The chain carries TRBV29-1 and TRBJ1-1; D uncertain. V was cut by 6 bases and J by 2 bases, with 4 bases left in between. The CDR3 is 10 amino acids. Germline CDR1 SQVTM, CDR2 ANQGSEA. The CDR3 reads CSVENTEAFF. The CDR3 coding sequence is TGCAGCGTCGAAAACACTGAAGCTTTCTTT. The full variable domain, with the rest looked up from reference TRBV29-1 and TRBJ1-1, is SAVISQKPSRDICQRGTSLTIQCQVDSQVTMMFWYRQQPGQSLTLIATANQGSEATYESGFVIDKFPISRPNLTFSTLTVSNMSPEDSSIYLCSVENTEAFFGQGTRLTVV.

The chain couples TRBV29-1 to TRBJ1-2, with a tentative D call TRBD1 (6 bases). The CDR3 contains 15 residues. Trimming took off 7 bases at V and 8 bases at J, with 26 bases between the two ends. Germline loops: CDR1 SQVTM, CDR2 ANQGSEA. The CDR3 sequence is CSAARQGNVQEGYTF. CDR3 coding DNA: TGCAGCGCAGCCCGGCAGGGGAATGTACAAGAGGGCTACACCTTC.

The chain couples TRBV7-6 to TRBJ2-3; D perhaps matches TRBD2 (6 bases). V lost 4 bases and J 2 bases, leaving 13 bases between the germline ends. This CDR3 is 15 amino acids long. Germline V gives CDR1 SGHVS, CDR2 FNYEAQ. The CDR3 loop reads CASSSDGTHTDTQYF. The CDR3 nucleotides are TGTGCCAGCAGCTCCGATGGGACTCACACAGATACGCAGTATTTT.

The chain links TRBV18 to TRBJ2-1; D remains unclear. Germline V gives CDR1 KGHSH, CDR2 LQKENI. Deletions cut 2 bases from V and 4 bases from J, with 3 bases between. CDR3 size: 12 residues. The CDR3 loop is CASSPGYNEQFF. CDR3 DNA sequence: TGTGCCAGCTCACCAGGTTACAATGAGCAGTTCTTC.

The gene calls are TRBV12-5 and TRBJ1-5; D unresolved. The V end was cut by 6 bases, the J end by 3 bases, with 3 bases between. The CDR3 extends over 11 amino acids. Per germline, CDR1 LGHNT and CDR2 FRNRAP. Here the CDR3 reads CASGVNQPQHF. The CDR3 DNA is TGTGCTAGTGGGGTCAATCAGCCCCAGCATTTT.

This clone was detected a few times. At one boundary the junction diverges from the germline segment, which might be a read error. V and J are TRBV12-5 and TRBJ2-1; TRBD1 matches 11 bases. Germline assignment: CDR1 LGHNT and CDR2 FRNRAP. The CDR3 is 14 residues long. The CDR3 spells CASGLSGTGGAEIF. For the CDR3, the DNA is TGTGCTAGTGGTTTATCCGGGACAGGGGGGGCGGAGATCTTC.

The V call is TRBV30, the J call TRBJ1-2; the match to TRBD1 covers 10 bases. V shed 1 base and J 1 base; nucleotides not matched to a gene: 3. Germline V gives CDR1 GTSNPN, CDR2 SVGIG (reference sequence). This CDR3 is 15 amino acids long. The CDR3 DNA is TGTGCCTGGAGTGGTGGACAGGGGGATAACTATGGCTACACCTTC. It specifies CAWSGGQGDNYGYTF.

This clone occurred a few times. This chain uses TRBV5-6 with TRBJ2-5; D ambiguous. The CDR3 totals 15 residues. Germline-derived CDR1 and CDR2 are SGHDT and YYEEEE. Trimming left V 4 bases short and J 5 bases short, with 18 bases between. The CDR3 reads CASSLSPQAGETQYF. The CDR3 DNA follows: TGTGCCAGCAGCCTCAGCCCCCAGGCTGGGGAGACCCAGTACTTC.

V gene TRBV10-2 combines with J gene TRBJ2-2, with TRBD1 identical over 9 bases. V trimming: 6 bases; J trimming: 4 bases; junction bases outside the gene matches: 0. Per germline, CDR1 WSHSY and CDR2 SAAADI. This CDR3 comprises 13 residues. In DNA, the CDR3 is TGCGCCAGCAGGGACAGGGGCACCGGGGAGCTGTTTTTT. This encodes CASRDRGTGELFF.

The gene calls are TRBV29-1 and TRBJ2-5; 8 nucleotides align to TRBD2. From germline, CDR1 is SQVTM and CDR2 ANQGSEA. The CDR3 has 13 residues. V was clipped by 7 bases and J by 9 bases; unmatched bases: 13. CDR3 sequence: CSAGGVAGMAQYF. CDR3 DNA: TGCAGCGCCGGAGGGGTAGCGGGAATGGCCCAGTACTTC.

The chain links TRBV5-4 to TRBJ2-3; tentatively, D is TRBD1 (6 bases). Looked up from germline, CDR1 is SGHNT and CDR2 is YYREEE (reference sequence). This CDR3 has 14 amino acids. The V end lost 2 bases, the J end lost 2 bases, and 9 bases lay between the germline ends. The CDR3, as DNA: TGTGCCAGCAGCTTTGGACAGATCACAGATACGCAGTATTTT. It codes for CASSFGQITDTQYF.

The chain carries TRBV29-1 and TRBJ2-1, with unresolved D. Germline V CDR1 and CDR2: SQVTM, ANQGSEA. The CDR3 covers 10 residues. Deletions cut 4 bases from V and 9 bases from J, with 7 bases between. The CDR3 spells CSVGRTEQFF. The CDR3 DNA follows: TGCAGCGTTGGACGAACTGAGCAGTTCTTC.

The table lists this clone with many counts. The CDR3, as DNA: TGTGCCAGCACGTCAACCCCAGGGATGCAGTACTTC. It specifies CASTSTPGMQYF. The chain combines TRBV25-1 with TRBJ2-7; a possible D gene is TRBD1 (5 bases). V lost 7 bases and J 9 bases, leaving 16 bases between the germline ends. Germline CDR1 MGHDK, CDR2 SYGVNS. The CDR3 loop spans 12 amino acids.

In DNA, the CDR3 is TGCACCAGCAGCCAAGATCCCGCAGACCACAATGAGCAGTTCTTC. Translating it yields CTSSQDPADHNEQFF. J is TRBJ2-1 and V is TRBV1. TRBV1 is reported as a pseudogene. This CDR3 region has 15 residues.

This clone was counted a few times. The chain employs TRBV2 and TRBJ2-6; D is unresolved. The germline gives CDR1 SNHLY, CDR2 FYNNEI. CDR3 length equals 14 residues. V was cut by 0 bases and J by 4 bases, with 4 bases left in between. The CDR3 DNA sequence: TGTGCCAGCAGTGAAGCAGGAGGGGCCAACGTCCTGACTTTC. Amino acid sequence: CASSEAGGANVLTF.

CDR3 region: CASSQDNRDRGMYEQYF. The CDR3, as DNA: TGCGCCAGCAGCCAAGATAACCGGGACAGGGGGATGTACGAGCAGTACTTC. The gene calls are TRBV4-1 and TRBJ2-7; TRBD1 agrees at 11 bases. The J segment lost 4 bases and the V segment lost 0 bases, leaving 8 bases of the junction unmatched. Germline-derived CDR1 and CDR2 are MGHRA and YSYEKL. The CDR3 covers 17 residues.

This chain links TRBV27 with TRBJ2-7; D ambiguous. CDR3 length: 13 amino acids. Germline V gene lookup returns CDR1 MNHEY and CDR2 SMNVEV (reference sequence). V was trimmed by 4 bases and J by 4 bases, leaving 11 bases between them. As DNA, the CDR3 is TGTGCCAGCAGTTCCTCACCCCATTACGAGCAGTACTTC. This codes for CASSSSPHYEQYF.

In its sample, this clone was seen once. Other nucleotide sequences from this sample produce the same CDR3. The chain joins TRBV30 to TRBJ2-7; D is unclear. V lost 3 bases and J lost 3, with 6 bases in between. Per the germline V gene, CDR1 is GTSNPN and CDR2 is SVGIG (reference sequence). The CDR3 is 11 amino acids. The CDR3 reads CAWRGSYEQYF. CDR3 bases: TGTGCCTGGAGGGGCAGCTACGAGCAGTACTTC.

This clone was picked up one time. The chain carries TRBV27 and TRBJ1-6; D unresolved. The CDR3 loop spans 11 amino acids. Germline lookup yields CDR1 MNHEY and CDR2 SMNVEV (reference sequence). The V end lost 11 bases, the J end lost 8 bases, and 10 bases lay between the germline ends. The CDR3 bases are TGTGCCGCGGGTCCTTATTCACCCCTCCACTTT. This gives the protein CAAGPYSPLHF.

The chain employs TRBV4-3 and TRBJ1-6, with D perhaps TRBD1 (6 bases). In germline, CDR1 is LGHNA, CDR2 YSLEER. Trimming shortened V by 0 bases and J by 6 bases, and 12 bases separated the two germline ends. The CDR3 extends over 16 amino acids. In DNA form, the CDR3 reads TGCGCCAGCAGCCAAGATTCGACAGGACCTAATTCACCCCTCCACTTT. It specifies CASSQDSTGPNSPLHF.